The rows below give T cell receptor beta chains drawn from one sample of a study of blood T cell repertoires in COVID-19. Libraries were prepared by immunoSEQ multiplex PCR; TCRdb keeps only in-frame clonotypes and omits some of them. Of approximately 84,000 clones listed, almost 80% are singletons. The sample was peripheral blood. The receptors shown here come from a human donor in a cohort sampled during active COVID-19. Each CDR3 is given with its conserved first and last residue. The D gene is left open where the match is weak. Not all rows give a size; the values are once, few, many and, for expanded clones, a class.

j_gene | v_gene | d_gene | abundance | CDR3nt | CDR3aa
TRBJ2-1 | TRBV28 | NA | medium-sized | TGTGCCAGCTATACACGGCAGGGTCTCCACAATGAGCAGTTCTTC | CASYTRQGLHNEQFF
TRBJ2-1 | TRBV5-1 | TRBD2 | NA | TGCGCCAGCGAAACGGGGGAGGGTGGTGAGCAGTTCTTC | CASETGEGGEQFF
TRBJ1-1 | TRBV7-2 | NA | NA | TGTGCCAGCAGCTTACAGACAGCCGTGAACACTGAAGCTTTCTTT | CASSLQTAVNTEAFF
TRBJ1-5 | TRBV6-5 | NA | NA | TGTGCCAGCAGTTACTCGATCGAGGGCAATCAGCCCCAGCATTTT | CASSYSIEGNQPQHF
TRBJ2-2 | TRBV15 | TRBD2 | NA | TGTGCCACCAGCAGATTAGCGGGACCGAACACCGGGGAGCTGTTTTTT | CATSRLAGPNTGELFF
TRBJ2-7 | TRBV5-6 | NA | NA | TGTGCCAGCAGCCGAGGCCTTGAGTCCTACGAGCAGTACTTC | CASSRGLESYEQYF
TRBJ1-5 | TRBV28 | NA | NA | TGTGCCAGCAGTTCGCTGAGACCCGGGGGCAATCAGCCCCAGCATTTT | CASSSLRPGGNQPQHF
TRBJ1-1 | TRBV7-9 | NA | few | TGTGCCAGCAGCTCGTACAGGGTAATGAACACTGAAGCTTTCTTT | CASSSYRVMNTEAFF
TRBJ1-2 | TRBV28 | NA | NA | TGTGCCAGCAGTTTGGGAGGGGCCTGGGGCTACACCTTC | CASSLGGAWGYTF
TRBJ2-1 | TRBV7-3 | NA | NA | TGTGCCAGCAGCCTAGGACTACCCTGGGATGAGCAGTTCTTC | CASSLGLPWDEQFF
TRBJ1-2 | TRBV7-2 | NA | NA | TGTGCCAGCAGCTTAGACAACCGCTATGGCTACACCTTC | CASSLDNRYGYTF
TRBJ2-7 | TRBV7-6 | TRBD1 | NA | TGTGCCAGCAGCAAAGGACAGGGCTACGAGCAGTACTTC | CASSKGQGYEQYF
TRBJ2-2 | TRBV2 | TRBD2 | NA | TGTGCCACCCTTCGGGAAGCGGGAGAGGGATACACCGGGGAGCTGTTTTTT | CATLREAGEGYTGELFF
TRBJ2-6 | TRBV2 | NA | NA | TGTGCCAGCAGTGCAGGGTACTCTGGGGCCAACGTCCTGACTTTC | CASSAGYSGANVLTF
TRBJ2-6 | TRBV19 | TRBD1 | NA | TGTGCCAGTAGTATGACAGGGTTTCGCTCTGGGGCCAACGTCCTGACTTTC | CASSMTGFRSGANVLTF
TRBJ2-3 | TRBV4-1 | TRBD2 | NA | TGCGCCAGCAGCCAAACACGGGGGGGGTCCGCCGATACGCAGTATTTT | CASSQTRGGSADTQYF
TRBJ1-2 | TRBV14 | NA | NA | TGTGCCAGCAGGCCCGCGGGGACGTTCTCTGGCTACACCTTC | CASRPAGTFSGYTF
TRBJ2-5 | TRBV18 | TRBD1 | once | TGTGCCAGCGGGGACAGCCTACAAGAGACCCAGTACTTC | CASGDSLQETQYF
TRBJ2-7 | TRBV7-7 | NA | NA | TGTGCCAGCAGCATTCGGTCAGGGGAAGCGCAGTACTTC | CASSIRSGEAQYF
TRBJ2-1 | TRBV10-3 | TRBD2 | few | TGTGCCATCAGTGAGGGAAGCGGGAGCGATGAGCAGTTCTTC | CAISEGSGSDEQFF
TRBJ1-2 | TRBV12-3/TRBV12-4 | NA | NA | TGTGCCAGCAGTCTACAGGTTAACTATGGCTACACCTTC | CASSLQVNYGYTF
TRBJ2-1 | TRBV5-6 | NA | NA | TGTGCCAGCAGCTTAAATAGTTTTCGGGAGCAGTTCTTC | CASSLNSFREQFF
TRBJ1-2 | TRBV14 | TRBD1 | NA | TGTGCCAGCAGCATTGGACAGGGGAACTATGGCTACACCTTC | CASSIGQGNYGYTF
TRBJ2-1 | TRBV20-1 | NA | NA | TGCAGTGCTAGACAGGGCTATGAGCAGTTCTTC | CSARQGYEQFF
TRBJ1-5 | TRBV7-7 | NA | NA | TGTGCCAGCAGCTTAGGAGAGTGGGGGACAAATTATTATCAGCCCCAGCATTTT | CASSLGEWGTNYYQPQHF
TRBJ1-1 | TRBV4-1 | NA | NA | TGCGCCAGCAGCCAAGTTGGCACCCAGAACACTGAAGCTTTCTTT | CASSQVGTQNTEAFF
TRBJ1-2 | TRBV2 | TRBD1 | many | TGTGCCAGCCACGGACAGGGGAGTTTGGGTGGCTACACCTTC | CASHGQGSLGGYTF
TRBJ2-3 | TRBV5-5 | TRBD2 | NA | TGTGCCAGCAATCCTAGCGGGGCCCACCGGGGAGATACGCAGTATTTT | CASNPSGAHRGDTQYF
TRBJ2-1 | TRBV28 | TRBD2 | NA | TGTGCCAGCAGTACAATTTTACCCGGACTAGCGGACTTCTACAATGAGCAGTTCTTC | CASSTILPGLADFYNEQFF
TRBJ2-2 | TRBV6-2/TRBV6-3 | TRBD1 | NA | TGTGCCAGCAGTTACAGTGGGACAGGGGGCACTATCGCCGGGGAGCTGTTTTTT | CASSYSGTGGTIAGELFF
TRBJ2-3 | TRBV11-2 | TRBD2 | NA | TGTGCCAGCAGCTTAGTAGCGGGAGGGCCGTGGGATACGCAGTATTTT | CASSLVAGGPWDTQYF
TRBJ2-7 | TRBV5-1 | TRBD1 | NA | TGCGCCAGCAGCCCCCGGATTCGACAGGGGTCATCCTACGAGCAGTACTTC | CASSPRIRQGSSYEQYF
TRBJ2-4 | TRBV21-1 | NA | NA | TGTGCCAGCAGCCCTACGCGGACTAGGAAGGACATTCAGTACTTC | CASSPTRTRKDIQYF
TRBJ1-5 | TRBV28 | NA | NA | TGTGCCAGCACCTCGGGGGGGTTTAGCAATCAGCCCCAGCATTTT | CASTSGGFSNQPQHF
TRBJ1-2 | TRBV6-5 | NA | NA | TGTGCCAGCAGGGAGGTAACAAGACATAACTATGGCTACACCTTC | CASREVTRHNYGYTF
TRBJ1-2 | TRBV4-1 | TRBD1 | NA | TGCGCCAGCAGCCAAGCGAGGGGGCCTGATGGCTACACCTTC | CASSQARGPDGYTF
TRBJ2-4 | TRBV4-2 | NA | NA | TGTGCCAGCAGCCAAGACCCCCCGGGGGGCCGAAATATAAACATTCAGTACTTC | CASSQDPPGGRNINIQYF
TRBJ2-7 | TRBV27 | TRBD2 | NA | TGTGCCAGCAGTACCCCTGGATCGAGCGGGAGATTCTACGAGCAGTACTTC | CASSTPGSSGRFYEQYF
TRBJ2-3 | TRBV11-2 | NA | NA | TGTGCCAGCAGCTTGAGCCCAGATACGCAGTATTTT | CASSLSPDTQYF
TRBJ2-7 | TRBV28 | NA | NA | TGTGCCAGCAGTTTTTGGCAGCAGGCCTACGAGCAGTACTTC | CASSFWQQAYEQYF
TRBJ2-7 | TRBV7-7 | NA | few | TGTGCCAGCAGCTTAAAGAGCGGGCGCTCCTACGAGCAGTACTTC | CASSLKSGRSYEQYF
TRBJ2-1 | TRBV6-5 | TRBD2 | NA | TGTGCCAGCCATACTAGCGAGAAGCAGTTCTTC | CASHTSEKQFF
TRBJ1-2 | TRBV12-3/TRBV12-4 | NA | NA | TGTGCCAGCAGTTTGCGGGTAAACTATGGCTACACCTTC | CASSLRVNYGYTF
TRBJ2-7 | TRBV5-4 | NA | NA | TGTGCCAGCATCCCTGGCGGCATCTCTGCCGAGCAGTACTTC | CASIPGGISAEQYF
TRBJ2-3 | TRBV10-3 | TRBD2 | NA | TGTGCCATCAGCGGGGGGGCAGATACGCAGTATTTT | CAISGGADTQYF
TRBJ1-6 | TRBV9 | TRBD1 | NA | TGTGCCAGCAGCGTAGGTCACTTGACAGGGTCGGGTTCACCCCTCCACTTT | CASSVGHLTGSGSPLHF
TRBJ2-6 | TRBV19 | NA | few | TGTGCCAGTAGGAGCTCTGGGGCCAACGTCCTGACTTTC | CASRSSGANVLTF
TRBJ2-7 | TRBV7-2 | NA | NA | TGTGCCAGCAGCTCCTCCTCGACAGCCTCCTACGAGCAGTACTTC | CASSSSSTASYEQYF